Listed below are T cell receptor beta chains from one sample, sequenced in a study of blood T cell repertoires in COVID-19. Clones were sequenced by immunoSEQ multiplex PCR, and TCRdb holds only the in-frame ones, with some missing. Of roughly 80,000 clones in the sample, 91% are singletons; the top ten hold about 1.9%. The specimen was peripheral blood. Every receptor here comes from a woman in her fifties or sixties in a cohort sampled during active COVID-19. Each CDR3 is given with its conserved first and last residue. The order of the fields is D gene, clone size, V gene, J gene, CDR3 protein, CDR3 DNA. The D gene is left open where the match is weak. Not every row has a clone size; where given, it reads once, few, many or a size class.

>-|-|TRBV5-1|TRBJ1-2
CASSLGQEFPHGYTF
TGCGCCAGCAGCTTGGGACAGGAGTTCCCCCATGGCTACACCTTC
>-|-|TRBV30|TRBJ1-6
CAWSLAGVSSYNSPLHF
TGTGCCTGGAGTTTGGCAGGGGTCAGTTCCTATAATTCACCCCTCCACTTT
>-|few|TRBV20-1|TRBJ2-1
CSVGPGNEQFF
TGCAGTGTCGGACCGGGGAATGAGCAGTTCTTC
>-|once|TRBV9|TRBJ1-6
CASSVAPGGTFSPLHF
TGTGCCAGCAGCGTCGCACCGGGGGGAACTTTTTCACCCCTCCACTTT
>TRBD1|-|TRBV19|TRBJ2-2
CASSPWDSFSSWDTGELFF
TGTGCCAGTAGTCCTTGGGACAGTTTTTCGTCTTGGGACACCGGGGAGCTGTTTTTT
>-|-|TRBV4-1|TRBJ2-7
CASSQDRFRGVYEQYF
TGCGCCAGCAGCCAAGATCGGTTCAGGGGGGTCTACGAGCAGTACTTC
>TRBD1|-|TRBV19|TRBJ2-7
CASSWGTGEPYEQYF
TGTGCCAGTAGTTGGGGGACAGGGGAGCCCTACGAGCAGTACTTC
>-|-|TRBV19|TRBJ1-6
CASSIGGGGHLPSPLHF
TGTGCCAGTAGTATAGGAGGGGGGGGACATCTCCCTTCACCCCTCCACTTT
>-|-|TRBV19|TRBJ1-5
CASTVGGQPQHF
TGTGCCAGTACCGTGGGAGGTCAGCCCCAGCATTTT
>TRBD1|-|TRBV6-5|TRBJ2-7
CASRRTGTFYEQYF
TGTGCCAGCAGAAGGACAGGGACGTTCTACGAGCAGTACTTC
>-|-|TRBV20-1|TRBJ2-2
CSASPISTGELFF
TGCAGTGCTAGTCCTATCTCCACCGGGGAGCTGTTTTTT
>-|-|TRBV19|TRBJ1-2
CASTPGRSAGPNYGYTF
TGTGCCAGTACCCCCGGTAGATCTGCCGGTCCTAACTATGGCTACACCTTC
>TRBD2|-|TRBV19|TRBJ2-7
CASSISLAGGSEQYF
TGTGCCAGTAGTATATCGCTAGCGGGAGGTTCTGAGCAGTACTTC
>TRBD2|-|TRBV19|TRBJ2-1
CASSVGGDEQFF
TGTGCCAGTAGTGTCGGGGGGGATGAGCAGTTCTTC
>-|-|TRBV10-3|TRBJ2-2
CAISLTDTIGELFF
TGTGCCATCAGTCTGACAGATACGATCGGGGAGCTGTTTTTT
>TRBD1|-|TRBV18|TRBJ2-3
CASSRTGTGSTDTQYF
TGTGCCAGCTCGCGAACAGGGACAGGGTCCACAGATACGCAGTATTTT
>-|-|TRBV2|TRBJ2-2
CASRTRGFGELFF
TGTGCCAGCAGGACCAGGGGTTTCGGGGAGCTGTTTTTT
>TRBD1|-|TRBV7-9|TRBJ2-5
CASSLTGGSETQYF
TGTGCCAGCAGCTTAACAGGGGGCAGCGAGACCCAGTACTTC
>-|-|TRBV3-1/TRBV3-2|TRBJ2-2
CASSPLKDTGELFF
TGTGCCAGCAGCCCGCTAAAAGACACCGGGGAGCTGTTTTTT
>-|-|TRBV6-1|TRBJ1-4
CASSERPTQGKLFF
TGTGCCAGCAGTGAAAGACCGACACAGGGAAAACTGTTTTTT
>-|-|TRBV5-1|TRBJ2-5
CASSLGHSQETQYF
TGCGCCAGCAGCCTGGGACACTCACAAGAGACCCAGTACTTC
>-|-|TRBV5-1|TRBJ2-1
CASSPRGDNEQFF
TGCGCCAGCAGCCCAAGGGGTGACAATGAGCAGTTCTTC
>-|-|TRBV6-2/TRBV6-3|TRBJ1-2
CASSYRVNYGYTF
TGTGCCAGCAGTTACCGGGTTAACTATGGCTACACCTTC
>TRBD1|-|TRBV7-2|TRBJ2-2
CASSLEGAGNTGELFF
TGTGCCAGCAGCTTAGAGGGGGCGGGCAACACCGGGGAGCTGTTTTTT
>-|-|TRBV21-1|TRBJ1-4
CASSKDKETAEKLFF
TGTGCCAGCAGCAAAGATAAAGAGACAGCAGAAAAACTGTTTTTT
>TRBD2|-|TRBV7-9|TRBJ2-1
CASSSTGGLASYNEQFF
TGTGCCAGCAGCTCCACTGGGGGACTAGCGTCTTACAATGAGCAGTTCTTC
>TRBD2|-|TRBV10-3|TRBJ2-3
CAISVTGGSGSTDTQYF
TGTGCCATCAGCGTCACCGGCGGGAGTGGTAGCACAGATACGCAGTATTTT
>-|-|TRBV7-9|TRBJ1-2
CASSPTGIYGYTF
TGTGCCAGCAGCCCAACAGGGATCTATGGCTACACCTTC
>-|-|TRBV5-6|TRBJ1-2
CASSLRRGNYGYTF
TGTGCCAGCAGCTTGCGGAGGGGTAACTATGGCTACACCTTC
>TRBD1|-|TRBV19|TRBJ1-3
CASSISFTGVDTIYF
TGTGCCAGTAGTATTTCTTTTACAGGGGTTGACACCATATATTTT
>TRBD1|-|TRBV7-2|TRBJ1-1
CASSPGTGHTEAFF
TGTGCCAGCAGCCCCGGGACAGGACACACTGAAGCTTTCTTT
>-|-|TRBV7-9|TRBJ2-2
CASSSQSPGSNTGELFF
TGTGCCAGCAGCTCACAAAGTCCGGGGTCAAACACCGGGGAGCTGTTTTTT
>TRBD2|-|TRBV28|TRBJ2-1
CASGTILYNEQFF
TGTGCCAGCGGGACTATTCTCTACAATGAGCAGTTCTTC
>-|-|TRBV7-3|TRBJ2-3
CASSQNHSPLDTQYF
TGTGCCAGCAGCCAAAACCACAGTCCCCTAGATACGCAGTATTTT
>TRBD2|-|TRBV4-2|TRBJ2-2
CASSQEIVGGGSTGELFF
TGTGCCAGCAGCCAGGAGATCGTCGGGGGAGGGTCTACCGGGGAGCTGTTTTTT
>-|few|TRBV3-1/TRBV3-2|TRBJ1-1
CASSQGAGFSEAFF
TGTGCCAGCAGCCAAGGGGCAGGGTTCAGCGAAGCTTTCTTT
>-|-|TRBV6-5|TRBJ2-7
CASSYSRGWSLDEQYF
TGTGCCAGCAGTTACTCGAGGGGGTGGTCTTTGGACGAGCAGTACTTC
>-|-|TRBV10-3|TRBJ2-7
CAVRPGQNYEQYF
TGTGCCGTAAGACCCGGACAGAACTACGAGCAGTACTTC
>TRBD1|-|TRBV6-5|TRBJ1-1
CASSIQGGDTEAFF
TGTGCCAGCAGTATACAGGGGGGCGACACTGAAGCTTTCTTT
>-|-|TRBV7-2|TRBJ1-1
CASSPGQGTTRGWTEAFF
TGTGCCAGCAGCCCAGGGCAGGGGACAACTAGGGGATGGACTGAAGCTTTCTTT
>TRBD1|-|TRBV30|TRBJ1-4
CAWSGNNRGGNEKLFF
TGTGCCTGGAGTGGGAATAACAGGGGAGGCAATGAAAAACTGTTTTTT
>TRBD1|-|TRBV14|TRBJ2-7
CASSRVTGAFGNEQYF
TGTGCCAGCAGCCGCGTTACAGGGGCATTTGGCAACGAGCAGTACTTC
>-|-|TRBV5-1|TRBJ2-5
CASSFSSRETQYF
TGCGCCAGCAGCTTTTCAAGTCGGGAGACCCAGTACTTC
>-|-|TRBV2|TRBJ1-5
CASRGHEGQPQHF
TGTGCCAGCAGGGGACACGAAGGTCAGCCCCAGCATTTT
>TRBD1|-|TRBV7-3|TRBJ2-6
CASSLSVGQGLSGANVLTF
TGTGCCAGCAGCTTAAGTGTGGGACAGGGACTCTCTGGGGCCAACGTCCTGACTTTC